This T cell receptor beta chain comes out of a study of identical twins. MiXCR, run by TCRdb on the 5' RACE reads, gives a single entry per CDR3 protein. The data contain about 340,000 distinct CDR3 sequences, 10% to 15% of them singletons. This clonotype was counted at least ten times. CDR3 length: 16 residues. CDR1 and CDR2 (germline): MGHRA, YSYEKL. After removal of 5 bases from V and 0 bases from J, the junction contained 2 bases not matched to a gene. These data also formed part of another study, on yellow fever vaccine responses in identical twins.

Sequencing was performed on CD8+ T cells sorted from blood. This clonotype was sampled from a woman aged 18-30 years in good health. This chain links TRBV4-1 with TRBJ2-6, with 9 bases identical to TRBD1. The CDR3 spells CASSSGQGSGANVLTF. DNA for the CDR3: TGCGCCAGCAGCTCGGGACAGGGCTCTGGGGCCAACGTCCTGACTTTC.